This is a list of T cell receptor beta chains from one sample in a study of cytomegalovirus exposure and HLA in healthy donors. Sequenced by immunoSEQ multiplex PCR; TCRdb stores in-frame clones only, minus some. In the table there are over 150,000 clones, 80% of which are singletons. The sample comprised PBMCs. These receptor sequences come from a young man in good health and CMV-seronegative. CDR3s include the opening cysteine and the closing phenylalanine or tryptophan. A D gene is named only where the DNA matches it firmly. Expanded clones are given a class, and other clones once, few, many or no size at all.

v_call	clone_size	j_call	d_call	cdr3_aa	cdr3_nt
TRBV28	-	TRBJ2-2	-	CASSLGTAGNFWAGELFF	TGTGCCAGCAGTTTAGGAACGGCGGGGAATTTTTGGGCCGGGGAGCTGTTTTTT
TRBV30	once	TRBJ1-2	TRBD1	CAWTDRVYYGYTF	TGTGCCTGGACCGACAGGGTTTACTATGGCTACACCTTC
TRBV6-6	few	TRBJ1-5	-	CATQGQPGANQPQHF	TGTGCCACCCAGGGGCAACCTGGGGCCAATCAGCCCCAGCATTTT
TRBV30	-	TRBJ1-3	-	CAWNGNSGNTIYF	TGTGCCTGGAACGGGAACTCTGGAAACACCATATATTTT
TRBV11-2	once	TRBJ2-1	-	CASSRLTSYNEQFF	TGTGCCAGCAGCCGTTTGACTTCCTACAATGAGCAGTTCTTC
TRBV6-5	-	TRBJ1-1	-	CASSKPGYLIEAFF	TGTGCCAGCAGTAAACCAGGGTACCTTATTGAAGCTTTCTTT
TRBV9	-	TRBJ2-2	TRBD1	CASSVGQRGTGELFF	TGTGCCAGCAGCGTGGGACAGAGGGGCACCGGGGAGCTGTTTTTT
TRBV6-5	-	TRBJ1-5	-	CASSYADSPQSAQHF	TGTGCCAGCAGTTACGCGGACAGCCCCCAATCAGCCCAGCATTTT
TRBV15	-	TRBJ1-5	-	CATSRNRVSSNQPQHF	TGTGCCACCAGCCGTAACAGGGTTAGCAGCAATCAGCCCCAGCATTTT
TRBV28	-	TRBJ1-4	-	CASSFPGKGEKLFF	TGTGCCAGCAGTTTTCCAGGGAAGGGAGAAAAACTGTTTTTT
TRBV6-4	-	TRBJ1-5	-	CASSPGGGLADQPQHF	TGTGCCAGCAGTCCTGGGGGGGGACTAGCCGATCAGCCCCAGCATTTT
TRBV25-1	-	TRBJ2-7	TRBD1	CASSLGGTVSYEQYF	TGTGCCAGCAGTTTAGGTGGGACAGTGTCCTACGAGCAGTACTTC
TRBV29-1	once	TRBJ2-1	TRBD2	CSVEQGTSGRYNEQFF	TGCAGCGTTGAACAAGGGACTAGCGGGAGATACAATGAGCAGTTCTTC
TRBV5-6	-	TRBJ2-1	TRBD2	CASSKTSGQQFF	TGTGCCAGCAGCAAGACTAGCGGGCAGCAGTTCTTC
TRBV21-1	-	TRBJ2-1	-	CASSKGDSNNEQFF	TGTGCCAGCAGCAAAGGAGACAGTAACAATGAGCAGTTCTTC
TRBV9	-	TRBJ1-2	-	CASTPRGRVYGYTF	TGTGCCAGCACCCCCCGGGGGAGGGTCTATGGCTACACCTTC
TRBV27	-	TRBJ1-5	TRBD1	CASRDRVRNQPQHF	TGTGCCAGCAGGGACAGGGTGCGCAATCAGCCCCAGCATTTT
TRBV27	-	TRBJ1-5	TRBD1	CASSPDRAQRKPQHF	TGTGCCAGCAGTCCCGACAGGGCTCAACGAAAACCCCAGCATTTT
TRBV5-1	-	TRBJ2-5	TRBD2	CASSWAGGEETQYF	TGCGCCAGCAGCTGGGCGGGGGGCGAAGAGACCCAGTACTTC
TRBV28	-	TRBJ1-1	-	CASSLFAEEAFF	TGTGCCAGCAGTTTATTTGCGGAAGAAGCTTTCTTT
TRBV27	-	TRBJ1-6	TRBD1	CASTLDRGVSPLHF	TGTGCCAGCACCCTGGACAGGGGTGTTTCACCCCTCCACTTT
TRBV12-2	-	TRBJ2-7	-	CAKPPRTELRWGEQYF	TGTGCAAAGCCCCCCCGGACAGAACTAAGATGGGGCGAGCAGTACTTC
TRBV30	-	TRBJ2-3	-	CAWSVLGDIWTDTQYF	TGTGCCTGGAGTGTACTCGGGGATATATGGACAGATACGCAGTATTTT
TRBV29-1	-	TRBJ2-1	TRBD1	CSVEGRGTGFYEQFF	TGCAGCGTTGAGGGTCGGGGGACAGGGTTCTATGAGCAGTTCTTC
TRBV27	-	TRBJ1-2	TRBD1	CASSSGTGLRGYTF	TGTGCCAGCAGTTCAGGGACAGGGTTACGAGGCTACACCTTC
TRBV14	-	TRBJ1-2	TRBD1	CASSLAGGIGYGYTF	TGTGCCAGCAGCCTAGCAGGGGGCATTGGCTATGGCTACACCTTC